What follows are 25 T cell receptor beta chains derived from one specimen sequenced in a study of blood T cells in healthy people across ages. Alongside a J-beta primer mix, a sample-barcoded 5' primer served in a second PCR lasting about 7 to 12 cycles. TCRdb used MiXCR to reprocess the 5' RACE reads, holding one entry per CDR3 protein. The data contain 1,800,000 or so distinct CDR3 sequences, roughly 43% of them seen just once; the ten biggest clones take up more than 20%. Sequenced sample: blood. The receptors originated from a human donor in good health.

The chain has TRBV12-3 or TRBV12-4 and TRBJ2-1; 10 nucleotides match TRBD2. This CDR3 spans 17 amino acids. Losses at the gene ends were 2 bases for V and 6 bases for J; bases not matched to a gene: 10. CDR3 sequence (DNA): TGTGCCAGCAGTTTACGGACGACTAGCGGGTACTCCAATGAGCAGTTCTTC. It is translated as CASSLRTTSGYSNEQFF.

This clonotype has just a few counts. The chain couples TRBV12-3 or TRBV12-4 to TRBJ1-2; no clear D gene. V was clipped by 8 bases and J by 8 bases, with 12 bases between them. The CDR3 extends over 11 amino acids. CDR3 bases: TGTGCCAGCGCCTATGAGGGAGGCTACACCTTC. This translates into CASAYEGGYTF.

The rearrangement uses TRBV2 and TRBJ1-1; D is ambiguous. The germline CDR1 and CDR2 sequences are SNHLY and FYNNEI. Trimming pared 5 bases from V and 1 base from J, leaving 23 bases between. This CDR3 region has 18 residues. Written as DNA, the CDR3 is TGTGCCAGCAGTTTGACCAAGTCCATTCCCGCCCCGAACACTGAAGCTTTCTTT. As protein: CASSLTKSIPAPNTEAFF.

This clonotype has only a few counts. CDR3: CATGASQETQYF. The CDR3 bases are TGCGCCACCGGGGCCAGTCAAGAGACCCAGTACTTC. J is TRBJ2-5 and V is TRBV5-1; either TRBD1 or TRBD2 may fit D (5 bases each). The germline gives CDR1 SGHRS, CDR2 YFSETQ. The ends were cut back, 9 bases at V and 2 bases at J, with 11 bases in the middle. The CDR3 has 12 residues.

The chain joins TRBV7-2 to TRBJ2-5; D perhaps matches TRBD1 (7 bases). Germline V gene lookup returns CDR1 SGHTA and CDR2 FQGNSA. Trimming took 5 bases from V and 4 from J, leaving 17 bases between them. The length of the CDR3 is 15 residues. CDR3 protein: CASSPWGAGGETQYF. Written as DNA, the CDR3 is TGTGCCAGCAGCCCCTGGGGGGCAGGGGGAGAGACCCAGTACTTC.

This sequence joins TRBV20-1 and TRBJ2-1; TRBD1 is a possible D gene (7 bases). The CDR3 spans 15 residues. Per the germline V gene, CDR1 is DFQATT and CDR2 is SNEGSKA (reference sequence). With 6 bases removed from V and 13 bases from J, the gap between germline ends came to 28 bases. Here the CDR3 DNA reads TGCAGTGCGATAAACAGGGGAGGAACACGAGAGACCCAGTTCTTC. Encoded protein: CSAINRGGTRETQFF.

This chain links TRBV5-1 with TRBJ1-2; weak D call: TRBD1 (6 bases). Germline-derived CDR1 and CDR2 are SGHRS and YFSETQ. The V end lost 6 bases, the J end lost 2 bases, and 14 bases lay between the germline ends. The CDR3 totals 14 residues. CDR3 DNA: TGCGCCAGCAACCCGGCAGGGGCCAACTATGGCTACACCTTC. It translates to CASNPAGANYGYTF.

The chain employs TRBV6-1 and TRBJ1-2; D remains unclear. CDR3 size: 15 residues. Between the trimmed V and J ends, which lost 7 bases and 0 bases, there was a span of 15 bases. CDR1 is MNHNS, CDR2 SASEGT, per germline. CDR3 coding DNA: TGTGCCAGCAAGTCGATGAACGCGGCTAACTATGGCTACACCTTC. Translating it yields CASKSMNAANYGYTF.

This clonotype came up a few times. The rearrangement links TRBV24-1 to TRBJ2-5, with 8 nucleotides matching TRBD2. The CDR3 sequence is 17 residues long. From germline, CDR1 is KGHDR and CDR2 SFDVKD. J was trimmed by 5 bases and V by 4 bases; bases with no gene match: 14. CDR3 protein: CATSDRFSGGVRETQYF. DNA for the CDR3: TGTGCCACCAGTGACCGCTTCTCGGGGGGGGTAAGGGAGACCCAGTACTTC.

V usage is TRBV5-1 and J usage is TRBJ2-2; maybe TRBD1 (6 bases). Trimming cost V 1 base and J 5 bases, with 12 bases left between them. Germline CDR1 SGHRS, CDR2 YFSETQ. The CDR3 runs to 15 residues. The CDR3 bases are TGCGCCAGCAGCTTGTTCACAGGGAATACCGGGGAGCTGTTTTTT. Amino acids: CASSLFTGNTGELFF.

The chain is built from TRBV6-5 and TRBJ2-5; 8 bases match TRBD1. Germline CDR1 reads MNHEY; CDR2 reads SVGAGI. The CDR3 runs to 15 residues. V was clipped by 5 bases and J by 5 bases; unmatched bases: 10. CDR3 sequence: CASSPGTGGGETQYF. The CDR3 coding sequence is TGTGCCAGCAGTCCCGGGACAGGTGGGGGGGAGACCCAGTACTTC.

The rearrangement links TRBV5-6 to TRBJ1-1, with 8 bases that match TRBD1. Germline trimming cut 4 bases from V and 1 base from J; bases unmatched to any gene: 9. Looked up from germline, CDR1 is SGHDT and CDR2 is YYEEEE. The CDR3 runs 16 residues. CDR3 sequence: CASSALTGTGNTEAFF. CDR3 DNA sequence: TGTGCCAGCAGCGCCTTAACCGGGACAGGGAACACTGAAGCTTTCTTT.

This chain joins TRBV12-3 or TRBV12-4 and TRBJ1-2; D perhaps matches TRBD1 (5 bases). This CDR3 contains 13 residues. Trimming cost V 9 bases and J 2 bases, with 13 bases left between them. The CDR3 region has the DNA TGTGCCAGTGGGGGTTGGGGAAACTATGGCTACACCTTC. This sequence encodes CASGGWGNYGYTF.

V and J are TRBV29-1 and TRBJ2-3; 7 positions agree with TRBD1. The germline gives CDR1 SQVTM, CDR2 ANQGSEA. CDR3 length equals 13 residues. V lost 5 bases and J lost 4; bases outside the gene matches: 6. In DNA form, the CDR3 reads TGCAGCGTTCGTGACACAGGGGCAGATACGCAGTATTTT. Its translation is CSVRDTGADTQYF.

This clonotype showed up many times. The chain links TRBV7-9 to TRBJ2-1; D is perhaps TRBD2 (6 bases). V shed 5 bases and J shed 4 bases, with 9 bases lying between them. This CDR3 is built from 13 residues. The germline V gene encodes CDR1 SEHNR and CDR2 FQNEAQ (reference sequence). In nucleotides, the CDR3 is TGTGCCAGCAGCCGGGAGTCATACAATGAGCAGTTCTTC. It translates to CASSRESYNEQFF.

This clonotype came up a few times. This chain links TRBV2 with TRBJ2-7, with D perhaps matching TRBD1 (6 bases). Per germline, CDR1 SNHLY and CDR2 FYNNEI. With 2 bases removed from V and 1 base from J, the gap between germline ends came to 12 bases. CDR3 length: 15 residues. The CDR3 DNA reads as TGTGCCAGCAGTGAATGGCAGGGGTCTTCCTACGAGCAGTACTTC. Residues: CASSEWQGSSYEQYF.

The V and J genes are TRBV3-1 and TRBJ2-7; 12 bases align to TRBD1. Germline-derived CDR1 and CDR2 are LGHDT and YNNKEL (reference sequence). After removal of 6 bases from V and 5 bases from J, the junction contained 5 bases not matched to a gene. The CDR3 loop spans 14 amino acids. For the CDR3, the DNA is TGTGCCAGCAGGAGGGGACAGGGGGCCGACGAGCAGTACTTC. Translated, it gives CASRRGQGADEQYF.

The DNA for the CDR3 is TGTGCCATCCTCATGGGGGGGCTGGAGGGGAACACTGAAGCTTTCTTT. Translating gives CAILMGGLEGNTEAFF. The rearrangement links TRBV7-9 to TRBJ1-1; D is perhaps TRBD1 (6 bases). CDR3 length: 16 residues. Trimming cost V 10 bases and J 1 base, with 22 bases left between them. The germline CDR1 and CDR2 sequences are SEHNR and FQNEAQ (reference sequence).

V gene TRBV11-3 combines with J gene TRBJ2-3; no firm D call. CDR1 and CDR2 (germline): SGHNT, YENEEA. V lost 5 bases and J lost 3, with 12 bases in between. The CDR3 loop spans 14 amino acids. The CDR3 DNA reads TGTGCCAGCAGCCCTGTGGGGAATACAGATACGCAGTATTTT. This translates into CASSPVGNTDTQYF. Complete variable domain (other parts from reference TRBV11-3 and TRBJ2-3): EAGVVQSPRYKIIEKKQPVAFWCNPISGHNTLYWYLQNLGQGPELLIRYENEEAVDDSQLPKDRFSAERLKGVDSTLKIQPAELGDSAVYLCASSPVGNTDTQYFGPGTRLTVL.

This clonotype was seen more than once but under ten times. The chain has TRBV29-1 and TRBJ1-2; possible D gene TRBD1, 5 bases. The CDR3 totals 13 residues. Germline CDR1 is SQVTM and CDR2 is ANQGSEA. The ends were cut back, 3 bases at V and 6 bases at J, with 14 bases in the middle. The CDR3 loop is CSVDPGTENGYTF. DNA of the CDR3: TGCAGCGTTGATCCCGGGACTGAGAATGGCTACACCTTC.

The genes are TRBV20-1 and TRBJ1-4; tentatively, D is TRBD1 (6 bases). The CDR3 covers 14 residues. In germline, CDR1 is DFQATT, CDR2 SNEGSKA (reference sequence). Trimming took 2 bases from V and 8 from J, leaving 15 bases between them. CDR3 protein: CSARFGAGEEKLFF. CDR3 bases: TGCAGTGCTAGATTTGGGGCAGGGGAAGAAAAACTGTTTTTT.

The chain combines TRBV28 with TRBJ1-5; a possible D gene is TRBD1 (6 bases). The CDR3 loop spans 14 amino acids. CDR1 and CDR2 (germline): MDHEN, SYDVKM. Between the trimmed V and J ends, which lost 3 bases and 7 bases, there was a span of 13 bases. CDR3 bases: TGTGCCAGCAGTTTCCAACAGGGTTACCAGCCCCAGCATTTT. This encodes CASSFQQGYQPQHF.

Only one count was recorded for this clonotype. V usage is TRBV29-1 and J usage is TRBJ1-1; no definite D call. The CDR3 is made up of 11 amino acids. V shed 7 bases and J shed 7 bases, with 13 bases lying between them. CDR1 and CDR2 (germline): SQVTM, ANQGSEA. CDR3 nucleotide sequence: TGCAGCGCTCGTGGCCCAAGTGAAGCTTTCTTT. It yields the protein CSARGPSEAFF.

This clonotype occurred once. The genes are TRBV28 and TRBJ2-7; 7 bases fit TRBD1. J was trimmed by 5 bases and V by 6 bases; bases with no gene match: 4. CDR3 size: 12 residues. Looked up from germline, CDR1 is MDHEN and CDR2 is SYDVKM. The CDR3 loop reads CASSTTGDEQYV. CDR3 coding DNA: TGTGCCAGCAGCACAACAGGGGACGAGCAGTACGTC.

This clonotype was found a few times. This rearrangement joins TRBV20-1 to TRBJ2-5, with TRBD2 matching 9 bases. The CDR3 has 14 amino acids. Trimming at V came to 4 bases and at J to 4 bases, leaving 7 bases not matched to a gene. CDR1 and CDR2 from the germline V gene are DFQATT and SNEGSKA (reference sequence). For the CDR3, the DNA is TGCAGTGCTACCCGAGCGGGGGGAGGAGAGACCCAGTACTTC. Translating it yields CSATRAGGGETQYF.